This T cell receptor (beta chain) stems from a study of blood T cell repertoires in COVID-19 (TCRdb year 2020). For the study in its entirety: Samples covering the acute and convalescent phases of COVID-19 were provided by collaborators in the United States, Italy and Spain. The prospective study material was composed of cDNA or gDNA derived from T cells, B-cell-depleted T cells, or PBMCs. Deeply sampled blood TCRbeta repertoires from subjects exposed to, actively infected with, or recovered from COVID-19 were included in the dataset. The repertoires were released in a freely available public database meant as a resource for research on the immune response to SARS-CoV-2. Samples were obtained from the ongoing ImmuneRACE study (first 160 participants) and from about 1,300 subjects provided by 6 global collaborators. Nearly every sample came with metadata listing a de-identified subject ID, COVID-19 status, age in years and sex. Where available, HLA class I and class II types were obtained from metadata supplied by the sample provider rather than from assay-based typing.

In regard to this clone: This receptor's antigen is unknown. No per-base quality is available; no much larger clone lies one base away.

TCRbeta CDR3 regions were amplified from genomic DNA by means of the immunoSEQ Assay, a bias-controlled multiplex PCR. The authors processed their data as follows. The number of nucleated cells in each sample was estimated by amplification of reference gene primers within the assay. Sequence reads were collapsed and filtered to measure the absolute abundance of every unique TCRbeta CDR3 rearrangement. For each sample, productive Simpson clonality was calculated by taking the square root of Simpson's diversity index across productive rearrangements. This is the immuneACCESS table as TCRdb keeps it, with only in-frame sequences that have V and J called. A part of the clones is gone; compared with another copy, unresolved V genes explain less than half, and the rest is unexplained. V and J calls and clone size follow that table, whereas D and trimming were derived from the DNA. The table for this sample lists more than 15,000 clones; about 89% of them were counted only once. The ten largest clones represent 3.5% to 4.5% of the sample.

Broader findings and caveats from the paper: How much clinical and demographic metadata was included differed by source and by participant, and the metadata was provided uncurated.

Collaborating institutions collected whole blood in K2EDTA tubes following their own protocols. For TCRbeta analysis, collaborator samples were shipped as frozen whole blood, as isolated PBMCs, or as DNA extracted from either sample type. The TCR comes from a human donor in a cohort sampled during active COVID-19. Sequenced material: peripheral blood.

The CDR3 protein: CASSPLPSGGPSDTQYF. The DNA sequence is as follows: TGTGCCAGCAGCCCGCTCCCTAGCGGGGGGCCCTCAGATACGCAGTATTTT. The chain is assembled from TRBV7-2 and TRBJ2-3, with 11 bases in between that match TRBD2. Taken from cysteine to phenylalanine, the CDR3 has 17 residues. This entry keeps only the CDR3 DNA: 51 bases, framed from base 1. From V the trimming removes 5 bases and from J it removes 4 bases, while the gene matches leave 11 bases of the junction unaccounted for. The CDR1 and CDR2 encoded by the germline V gene are SGHTA and FQGNSA.